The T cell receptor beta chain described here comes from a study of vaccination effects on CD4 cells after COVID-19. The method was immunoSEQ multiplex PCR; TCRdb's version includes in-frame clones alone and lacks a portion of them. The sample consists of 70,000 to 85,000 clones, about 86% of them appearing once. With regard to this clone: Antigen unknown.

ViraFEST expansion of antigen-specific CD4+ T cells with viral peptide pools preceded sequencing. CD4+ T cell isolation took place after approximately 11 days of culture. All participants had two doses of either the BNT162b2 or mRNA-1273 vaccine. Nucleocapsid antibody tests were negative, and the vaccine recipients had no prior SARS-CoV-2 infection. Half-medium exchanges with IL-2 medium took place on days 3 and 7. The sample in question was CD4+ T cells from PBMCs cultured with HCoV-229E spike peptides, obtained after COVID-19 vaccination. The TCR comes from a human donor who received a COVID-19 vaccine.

The CDR3 sequence: CASSLDRTSGNTIYF. The CDR3 nucleotides are TGTGCCAGCAGCTTAGACAGGACCTCTGGAAACACCATATATTTT. The chain carries TRBV7-9 and TRBJ1-3, with D possibly TRBD1 on 5 matching bases. Germline loops: CDR1 SEHNR, CDR2 FQNEAQ (reference sequence). Between the trimmed V and J ends, which lost 1 base and 0 bases, there was a span of 7 bases. This CDR3 spans 15 amino acids.